These 28 T cell receptor beta chains came from one sample sequenced in a study of blood T cell repertoires in COVID-19. Measured with immunoSEQ multiplex PCR; TCRdb has only the in-frame clones, and not every one. The profile covers 170,000 or so clones, with 65% to 90% appearing a single time and 8% to 10% taken by the ten largest. Sample: peripheral blood. Receptors originate from a man in his fifties with active or convalescent COVID-19.

The rearrangement links TRBV5-4 to TRBJ2-5; 10 bases are a match to TRBD2. V lost 6 bases to trimming and J lost 3 bases; unmatched junction nucleotides: 5. The CDR3 extends over 14 amino acids. CDR1 and CDR2 (germline): SGHNT, YYREEE (reference sequence). Here the CDR3 reads CASKRSGGEETQYF. In nucleotides, the CDR3 is TGTGCCAGCAAGCGAAGCGGGGGGGAAGAGACCCAGTACTTC.

Points on this clone: Distinct nucleotide sequences in the sample also encode this CDR3. V usage is TRBV12-3 or TRBV12-4 and J usage is TRBJ1-1, with TRBD1 as a possible D gene (5 bases). The CDR3 is made up of 13 amino acids. V dropped 6 bases and J dropped 4 bases, with 12 bases sitting between them. CDR3 nucleotides: TGTGCCAGCAGAAGCGACAGCCGCACTGAAGCTTTCTTT. This translates into CASRSDSRTEAFF.

This clone was detected only once. This chain connects TRBV7-3 to TRBJ2-7, with D tentatively TRBD1 (6 bases). Trimming took off 4 bases at V and 5 bases at J, with 12 bases between the two ends. There are 13 residues in the CDR3. Germline V lookup: CDR1 SGHTA, CDR2 FQGTGA. This CDR3 reads CASSSRAGDEQYF. CDR3 in DNA: TGTGCCAGCAGCTCAAGGGCAGGGGACGAGCAGTACTTC.

The chain combines TRBV7-9 with TRBJ2-2; tentatively, D is TRBD1 (6 bases). The germline CDR1 and CDR2 sequences are SEHNR and FQNEAQ (reference sequence). V lost 4 bases, J lost 1 base, and 10 bases lay in between. This CDR3 has 15 residues. CDR3 residues: CASSSTGQNTGELFF. The CDR3 DNA is TGTGCCAGCAGCTCGACGGGACAGAACACCGGGGAGCTGTTTTTT.

The chain employs TRBV5-4 and TRBJ2-7; possible D gene TRBD1, 6 bases. Germline CDR1 is SGHNT and CDR2 is YYREEE (reference sequence). Deletions cut 4 bases from V and 0 bases from J, with 14 bases between. This CDR3 is 15 amino acids long. The CDR3 DNA is TGTGCCAGCAGCGTCCCCGGGACAAGCTCCTACGAGCAGTACTTC. This encodes CASSVPGTSSYEQYF.

Ten or more counts support this clone. The chain employs TRBV7-9 and TRBJ1-1, with unresolved D. CDR1 SEHNR and CDR2 FQNEAQ come from the germline V gene (reference sequence). This CDR3 has 16 residues. The germline V and J ends were trimmed by 5 bases and 0 bases, with 16 bases remaining between them. CDR3 sequence: CASSLQRGVMNTEAFF. CDR3 DNA sequence: TGTGCCAGCAGCCTTCAGAGAGGAGTAATGAACACTGAAGCTTTCTTT.

The chain has TRBV3-1 (or the pseudogene TRBV3-2) and TRBJ1-5; possibly TRBD1 for D (5 bases). Per germline, CDR1 LGHDT and CDR2 YNNKEL (reference sequence). This CDR3 region has 15 residues. The V gene lost 1 base and the J gene lost 3 bases, with 10 bases spanning the gap. In nucleotides, the CDR3 is TGTGCCAGCAGCCAAGGAATGACAGACAATCAGCCCCAGCATTTT. Amino acid sequence: CASSQGMTDNQPQHF.

This rearrangement joins TRBV5-1 to TRBJ1-2; 7 positions agree with TRBD1. The germline V gene encodes CDR1 SGHRS and CDR2 YFSETQ. CDR3 length: 15 residues. The V gene end was trimmed by 2 bases and the J gene end by 2 bases; junction bases not matched to a gene: 6. The CDR3 region is CASSLDGQANYGYTF. In DNA form, the CDR3 reads TGCGCCAGCAGCTTAGACGGACAGGCCAACTATGGCTACACCTTC.

The J gene is TRBJ1-5, the V gene TRBV10-2; tentatively, D is TRBD1 (5 bases). This CDR3 spans 16 amino acids. Germline V gene data show CDR1 as WSHSY and CDR2 as SAAADI. The V end lost 0 bases, the J end lost 0 bases, and 9 bases lay between the germline ends. The CDR3: CASSESGHYSNQPQHF. As DNA, the CDR3 is TGCGCCAGCAGTGAGTCGGGGCACTATAGCAATCAGCCCCAGCATTTT.

The V call is TRBV10-3, the J call TRBJ2-5, with unresolved D. CDR1 ENHRY and CDR2 SYGVKD come from the germline V gene. The CDR3 covers 11 residues. The V end lost 2 bases, the J end lost 5 bases, and 3 bases lay between the germline ends. The CDR3: CAISEAETQYF. The CDR3, as DNA: TGTGCCATCAGTGAGGCGGAGACCCAGTACTTC.

The CDR3 DNA reads as TGTGCCTGGAGTCCCAATAGCAATCAGCCCCAGCATTTT. Amino acid sequence: CAWSPNSNQPQHF. The chain recombines TRBV30 with TRBJ1-5; D gene unclear. V was trimmed by 2 bases and J by 0 bases, leaving 5 bases between them. The CDR3 is 13 amino acids. Germline CDR1 is GTSNPN and CDR2 is SVGIG (reference sequence).

Regarding this clone: Other DNA sequences in this sample translate to the same CDR3. The chain links TRBV2 to TRBJ1-2; D remains ambiguous. The germline V gene has CDR1 SNHLY and CDR2 FYNNEI. CDR3 length: 11 residues. The V gene lost 6 bases and the J gene lost 5 bases, with 7 bases spanning the gap. Written as DNA, the CDR3 is TGTGCCAGCAGCGGGGAATATGGCTACACCTTC. Residues: CASSGEYGYTF.

The chain employs TRBV4-1 and TRBJ2-3; perhaps TRBD2 as D (5 bases). CDR3 length: 11 residues. The V and J ends lost 4 bases and 6 bases respectively, with 5 bases between them. CDR1 MGHRA and CDR2 YSYEKL come from the germline V gene. The CDR3 sequence is CASSPGDTQYF. In DNA, the CDR3 is TGCGCCAGCAGCCCGGGGGATACGCAGTATTTT.

This chain uses TRBV7-3 with TRBJ1-1, with 9 bases aligning to TRBD1. V was pared by 7 bases and J by 6 bases, with 12 bases of the junction left unmatched. Per the germline V gene, CDR1 is SGHTA and CDR2 is FQGTGA. CDR3 length equals 15 residues. The CDR3 DNA reads as TGTGCCAGCACCCCTCTGGACAGGGGTATATCTGAAGCTTTCTTT. It specifies CASTPLDRGISEAFF.

This clone was counted only a few times. The chain links TRBV11-3 to TRBJ2-1, with 10 bases identical to TRBD2. Germline CDR1 and CDR2: SGHNT and YENEEA. V shed 2 bases and J 9 bases; nucleotides not matched to a gene: 7. CDR3 length equals 15 residues. The CDR3 DNA reads TGTGCCAGCAGCTTAAATCCTAGCGGGAGTGCTGAGCAGTTCTTC. Protein product: CASSLNPSGSAEQFF.

The J gene is TRBJ1-1, the V gene TRBV3-1 (or the pseudogene TRBV3-2); perhaps TRBD1 as D (5 bases). V was shortened by 4 bases and J by 3 bases, with 12 bases between the two germline ends. The CDR3 is 14 amino acids. From germline, CDR1 is LGHDT and CDR2 YNNKEL (reference sequence). The CDR3 region is CASSLSGWDTEAFF. In DNA, the CDR3 is TGTGCCAGCAGCCTTTCAGGGTGGGACACTGAAGCTTTCTTT.

This clone was counted between two and nine times. V is TRBV19 and J is TRBJ2-3, with 7 bases matching TRBD2. The CDR3 has 16 residues. V lost 3 bases and J lost 1; bases outside the gene matches: 7. CDR1 is LNHDA and CDR2 is SQIVND in the germline V gene (reference sequence). CDR3 sequence (DNA): TGTGCCAGTAGTATGGGGAGGGACCGCCGCACAGATACGCAGTATTTT. Amino acid sequence: CASSMGRDRRTDTQYF.

This clone has a handful of counts. The rearrangement uses TRBV5-1 and TRBJ2-1, with TRBD2 matching over 8 bases. CDR1 is SGHRS, CDR2 YFSETQ, per germline. The CDR3 spans 16 residues. V dropped 5 bases and J dropped 6; count of bases not matched to a gene: 13. The DNA of the CDR3 is TGCGCCAGCAGTCTTCATGGGCTAGCGGGCTTCAATGAGCAGTTCTTC. Amino acid sequence: CASSLHGLAGFNEQFF.

This rearrangement joins TRBV5-6 to TRBJ1-1; no clear D gene. Germline V gives CDR1 SGHDT, CDR2 YYEEEE. CDR3 size: 13 residues. V dropped 4 bases and J dropped 4 bases, with 11 bases sitting between them. CDR3 sequence (DNA): TGTGCCAGCAGCCTCCGTCCGGGCACTGAAGCTTTCTTT. Protein sequence: CASSLRPGTEAFF.

The chain carries TRBV2 and TRBJ2-3, with 12 bases identical to TRBD2. This CDR3 has 15 amino acids. The germline gives CDR1 SNHLY, CDR2 FYNNEI. V lost 3 bases, J lost 10 bases, and 8 bases stayed unmatched. CDR3 sequence (DNA): TGTGCCAGCAGTGACGGCCTAGCGGGGGGGCGGGCGCAGTATTTT. Residues: CASSDGLAGGRAQYF. Full variable domain (remainder filled in from reference TRBV2 and TRBJ2-3): EPEVTQTPSHQVTQMGQEVILRCVPISNHLYFYWYRQILGQKVEFLVSFYNNEISEKSEIFDDQFSVERPDGSNFTLKIRSTKLEDSAMYFCASSDGLAGGRAQYFGPGTRLTVL.

This chain uses TRBV7-2 with TRBJ1-2; 9 bases line up with TRBD1. J lost 8 bases, V lost 5 bases, and 15 bases had no gene match. The germline gives CDR1 SGHTA, CDR2 FQGNSA. This CDR3 contains 16 residues. The CDR3: CASSKVGTGPMGGYTF. CDR3 sequence (DNA): TGTGCCAGCAGCAAAGTAGGGACAGGGCCCATGGGGGGCTACACCTTC.

The chain joins TRBV30 to TRBJ1-2, with 9 bases fitting TRBD1. CDR1 is GTSNPN and CDR2 is SVGIG in the germline V gene (reference sequence). V was pared by 2 bases and J by 5 bases, with 3 bases of the junction left unmatched. The CDR3 has 13 residues. Here the CDR3 reads CAWSLTGGYGYTF. CDR3 DNA sequence: TGTGCCTGGAGTCTGACAGGGGGTTATGGCTACACCTTC.

The chain joins TRBV27 to TRBJ2-7, with a possible D match to TRBD1 (6 bases). Trimming stripped 5 bases from V and 0 bases from J, with 17 bases between. CDR1 is MNHEY, CDR2 SMNVEV, per germline (reference sequence). The CDR3 is 16 residues long. CDR3 nucleotide sequence: TGTGCCAGCAGTCCCTTACCGTCGACAGGCTCCTACGAGCAGTACTTC. Amino acid sequence: CASSPLPSTGSYEQYF.

V gene TRBV7-3 combines with J gene TRBJ2-5; 7 nucleotides align to TRBD2. With V trimmed by 5 bases and J by 3 bases, 3 bases remained unmatched. The CDR3 has 13 residues. Germline V gene sequence: CDR1 SGHTA, CDR2 FQGTGA. The DNA of the CDR3 is TGTGCCAGCAGCGAGGGGAGGGAAGAGACCCAGTACTTC. Translating gives CASSEGREETQYF. The whole variable domain, remainder taken from reference TRBV7-3 and TRBJ2-5, is GAGVSQTPSNKVTEKGKYVELRCDPISGHTALYWYRQSLGQGPEFLIYFQGTGAADDSGLPNDRFFAVRPEGSVSTLKIQRTERGDSAVYLCASSEGREETQYFGPGTRLLVL.

The table lists this clone with a count of one. The chain recombines TRBV6-2 or TRBV6-3 with TRBJ2-2; D may be TRBD2 (6 bases). This CDR3 has 15 amino acids. Deletions cut 6 bases from V and 5 bases from J, with 16 bases between. CDR1 MNHEY and CDR2 SVGEGT come from the germline V gene. The DNA of the CDR3 is TGTGCCAGCAGCCCTTCGGGGGTCAAGACCGGGGAGCTGTTTTTT. Translation gives CASSPSGVKTGELFF.

This clone occurred many times. The genes are TRBV5-1 and TRBJ2-2; no clear D. CDR1 and CDR2 (germline): SGHRS, YFSETQ. V lost 0 bases, J lost 3 bases, and 12 bases lay in between. CDR3 length: 16 residues. The CDR3 is CASSLARQVYTGELFF. CDR3 DNA: TGCGCCAGCAGCTTGGCCAGGCAGGTTTACACCGGGGAGCTGTTTTTT.

The chain has TRBV9 and TRBJ1-3; weak D call: TRBD1 (6 bases). The CDR3 has 17 residues. Trimming took 3 bases from V and 0 from J, leaving 16 bases between them. From germline, CDR1 is SGDLS and CDR2 YYNGEE. CDR3 DNA: TGTGCCAGCAGCGCCGGGACATCGACCCCCTCTGGAAACACCATATATTTT. It translates to CASSAGTSTPSGNTIYF. The entire variable domain, with the rest obtained from reference TRBV9 and TRBJ1-3, is as follows: DSGVTQTPKHLITATGQRVTLRCSPRSGDLSVYWYQQSLDQGLQFLIQYYNGEERAKGNILERFSAQQFPDLHSELNLSSLELGDSALYFCASSAGTSTPSGNTIYFGEGSWLTVV.

CDR3 sequence reads: CASTPSTGQGSIEQYF. Here the CDR3 DNA reads TGTGCCAGCACCCCCTCGACGGGACAGGGGAGTATCGAGCAGTACTTC. V and J are TRBV11-2 and TRBJ2-7; TRBD1 agrees at 10 bases. This CDR3 spans 16 amino acids. V shed 7 bases and J 6 bases; nucleotides not matched to a gene: 15. The germline V gene has CDR1 SGHAT and CDR2 FQNNGV. Full variable domain (missing parts from reference TRBV11-2 and TRBJ2-7): EAGVAQSPRYKIIEKRQSVAFWCNPISGHATLYWYQQILGQGPKLLIQFQNNGVVDDSQLPKDRFSAERLKGVDSTLKIQPAKLEDSAVYLCASTPSTGQGSIEQYFGPGTRLTVT.